One T cell receptor beta chain is described in this entry. The CDR3 length is 15 residues. The germline V gene encodes CDR1 MGHRA and CDR2 YSYEKL. V was pared by 0 bases and J by 6 bases, with 15 bases between. Here immunoSEQ multiplex PCR was the method, and the copy in TCRdb shows in-frame clones only, minus some. The sample shows 62,000 or so clones, about 90% of them seen only once. The source of the sample is a study of OX40 agonist ivuxolimab in advanced cancers. The input for sequencing was CD4+ or CD8+ T cells sorted from blood, taken in a trial of the OX40 agonist ivuxolimab. The source of this sequence is an adult with an advanced solid tumor such as melanoma, head and neck, liver or kidney cancer. The rearrangement links TRBV4-1 to TRBJ2-7; maybe TRBD1 (5 bases). The CDR3 loop reads CASSQENLGLGEQYF. The CDR3 DNA reads as TGCGCCAGCAGCCAAGAAAATTTGGGGCTCGGCGAGCAGTACTTC.